The 21 T cell receptor beta chains listed next were all sequenced from one sample in a study of T cells in Graves' hyperthyroidism and ophthalmopathy (dated 2019 in TCRdb). The method was multiplex PCR. The sequencing machine was an Illumina HiSeq 2000. The TCR beta CDR3 regions were amplified from the RNA transcripts. The first round of RT-PCR for the TCR CDR3 was performed with the HTBI primer set and the Qiagen OneStep RT-PCR kit. TCRdb reprocessed the public reads (quality trimming at Q25 with fastp, clone calling with MiXCR) and kept in-frame beta chains. Identical CDR3 proteins give one entry, which carries the most common genes and DNA. For this sample there are nearly 600,000 distinct CDR3 sequences; roughly 14% appear just once. The ten largest clones add up to 5% to 7% of the sample. The sequenced sample was blood. The receptor source for this set is a woman in her 30s with Graves' hyperthyroidism that later progressed to Graves' ophthalmopathy.

The chain has TRBV27 and TRBJ2-5; tentatively, D is TRBD2 (5 bases). This CDR3 has 11 amino acids. CDR1 and CDR2 from the germline V gene are MNHEY and SMNVEV (reference sequence). Trimming took off 4 bases at V and 13 bases at J, with 13 bases between the two ends. The CDR3 protein is CASSSMGDVYF. The CDR3 bases are TGTGCCAGCAGTTCGATGGGAGATGTGTACTTC.

This clonotype was picked up many times. The V and J genes are TRBV7-9 and TRBJ1-5, with D possibly being TRBD1 (6 bases). There are 14 residues in the CDR3. Germline lookup yields CDR1 SEHNR and CDR2 FQNEAQ (reference sequence). Trimming stripped 9 bases from V and 8 bases from J, with 20 bases between. CDR3: CASAVGGPAEPQHF. The CDR3 DNA follows: TGTGCCAGTGCGGTTGGGGGGCCGGCGGAGCCCCAGCATTTT.

This clonotype was recorded at least ten times. The chain recombines TRBV6-1 with TRBJ1-1; no firm D call. Trimming left V 5 bases short and J 2 bases short, with 12 bases between. The germline gives CDR1 MNHNS, CDR2 SASEGT. The CDR3 covers 14 residues. The CDR3 bases are TGTGCCAGCAGTTCCTTCAATATAAACACTGAAGCTTTCTTT. Translation: CASSSFNINTEAFF.

The table lists this clonotype with many counts. This chain connects TRBV11-2 to TRBJ2-2; 8 positions match TRBD1. Losses at the gene ends were 2 bases for V and 3 bases for J; bases not matched to a gene: 2. The germline gives CDR1 SGHAT, CDR2 FQNNGV. The CDR3 has 15 amino acids. The CDR3 DNA reads TGTGCCAGCAGCTTACAGGGGGCGGACACCGGGGAGCTGTTTTTT. Its protein is CASSLQGADTGELFF.

This clonotype was observed at least ten times. J is TRBJ2-3 and V is TRBV19; D might be TRBD1 (6 bases). V was cut by 4 bases and J by 2 bases, with 7 bases left in between. The V gene's germline CDR1 is LNHDA and CDR2 SQIVND (reference sequence). This CDR3 is 13 amino acids long. The CDR3 loop is CASSRTDTDTQYF. The CDR3 DNA reads TGTGCCAGTAGTAGGACAGACACAGATACGCAGTATTTT.

This clonotype was counted a few times. V usage is TRBV5-1 and J usage is TRBJ2-3; D might be TRBD2 (7 bases). This CDR3 is built from 15 residues. Trimming pared 0 bases from V and 8 bases from J, leaving 16 bases between. The germline V gene has CDR1 SGHRS and CDR2 YFSETQ. CDR3: CASSLAGGAVRTQYF. The DNA of the CDR3 is TGCGCCAGCAGCTTGGCGGGGGGCGCAGTCCGTACGCAGTATTTT. The variable domain in full, completed from reference TRBV5-1 and TRBJ2-3, reads KAGVTQTPRYLIKTRGQQVTLSCSPISGHRSVSWYQQTPGQGLQFLFEYFSETQRNKGNFPGRFSGRQFSNSRSEMNVSTLELGDSALYLCASSLAGGAVRTQYFGPGTRLTVL.

Details on this clonotype: A much larger clone differs by one base, so this may be a read error. The chain recombines TRBV7-2 with TRBJ1-3; D gene ambiguous. CDR3 length equals 16 residues. Per germline, CDR1 SGHTA and CDR2 FQGNSA. The CDR3 nucleotides are TGTGCCAGCGGCTTGGGAATCCCCTCCTCTGGAAACACCATATATTTT. This encodes CASGLGIPSSGNTIYF.

This clonotype has a count of ten or more. The gene calls are TRBV2 and TRBJ2-1; D may be TRBD2 (6 bases). V gave up 6 bases and J gave up 4 bases, with 13 bases separating them. This CDR3 has 14 residues. Germline CDR1 reads SNHLY; CDR2 reads FYNNEI. The CDR3 loop reads CASSPGLTYNEQFF. CDR3 sequence (DNA): TGTGCCAGCAGCCCGGGACTGACATACAATGAGCAGTTCTTC. Using reference TRBV2 and TRBJ2-1 for the parts outside the CDR3, the full variable domain is EPEVTQTPSHQVTQMGQEVILRCVPISNHLYFYWYRQILGQKVEFLVSFYNNEISEKSEIFDDQFSVERPDGSNFTLKIRSTKLEDSAMYFCASSPGLTYNEQFFGPGTRLTVL.

This clonotype showed up many times. The chain has TRBV7-9 and TRBJ1-6; TRBD1 matches at 7 bases. Looked up from germline, CDR1 is SEHNR and CDR2 is FQNEAQ (reference sequence). V shed 0 bases, J shed 6 bases, and the junction held 5 bases outside the gene matches. The CDR3 is 16 amino acids. CDR3 sequence (DNA): TGTGCCAGCAGCTTAGCTGCGGGACAGACTAATTCACCCCTCCACTTT. Protein product: CASSLAAGQTNSPLHF.

This clonotype was found many times. The V gene is TRBV11-1, the J gene TRBJ2-7; D perhaps matches TRBD1 (6 bases). Deletions cut 1 base from V and 0 bases from J, with 10 bases between. Germline values: CDR1 SGHAT, CDR2 FQDESV (reference sequence). The CDR3 is 15 amino acids. The CDR3 sequence is CASSLDRTASYEQYF. CDR3 sequence (DNA): TGTGCCAGCAGCTTAGACCGGACAGCCTCCTACGAGCAGTACTTC. The full variable domain, rest sourced from reference TRBV11-1 and TRBJ2-7, is EAEVAQSPRYKITEKSQAVAFWCDPISGHATLYWYRQILGQGPELLVQFQDESVVDDSQLPKDRFSAERLKGVDSTLKIQPAELGDSAMYLCASSLDRTASYEQYFGPGTRLTVT.

This clonotype was recorded many times. V gene TRBV4-1 combines with J gene TRBJ1-6, with TRBD1 matching 9 bases. CDR3 size: 16 residues. V lost 1 base and J lost 10; bases outside the gene matches: 8. CDR1 MGHRA and CDR2 YSYEKL come from the germline V gene. This CDR3 reads CASSQGRWDRESPLHF. CDR3 nucleotide sequence: TGCGCCAGCAGCCAAGGTAGATGGGACAGGGAATCACCCCTCCACTTT.

The V gene is TRBV29-1, the J gene TRBJ2-5; TRBD1 agrees at 8 bases. The V and J ends lost 4 bases and 4 bases, in that order; junction bases with no gene match: 5. The length of the CDR3 is 13 residues. Germline values: CDR1 SQVTM, CDR2 ANQGSEA. In DNA form, the CDR3 reads TGCAGCGTTGCTGTTACAGGGGGAGAGACCCAGTACTTC. Translated, it gives CSVAVTGGETQYF.

This clonotype has ten or more counts. V is TRBV7-2 and J is TRBJ2-2, with unresolved D. CDR1 and CDR2 (germline): SGHTA, FQGNSA. The V gene lost 2 bases and the J gene lost 7 bases, with 5 bases spanning the gap. The CDR3 sequence is 12 residues long. CDR3 protein: CASSLLIGELFF. In DNA form, the CDR3 reads TGTGCCAGCAGCTTACTTATCGGGGAGCTGTTTTTT.

This clonotype has only a few counts. The chain carries TRBV14 and TRBJ1-2; TRBD1 is a possible D gene (5 bases). Trimming stripped 1 base from V and 4 bases from J, with 7 bases between. In germline, CDR1 is SGHDN, CDR2 FVKESK. This CDR3 is built from 13 residues. DNA for the CDR3: TGTGCCAGCAGCCAAGGGGGGGGCTATGGCTACACCTTC. This encodes CASSQGGGYGYTF.

The sample holds a few counts of this clonotype. The J gene is TRBJ1-5, the V gene TRBV4-1; D is uncertain. CDR3 size: 18 residues. Trimming left V 0 bases short and J 1 base short, with 16 bases between. CDR1 is MGHRA, CDR2 YSYEKL, per germline. The CDR3 DNA reads TGCGCCAGCAGCCAAGACGAACTTCCCCATAGGAGCAATCAGCCCCAGCATTTT. Encoded protein: CASSQDELPHRSNQPQHF.

On this clonotype: With a much larger clone just one base away, this may be a read error. The CDR3 bases are TGTGCCTGGAGTGTGATGAGGGGGGCCTACTATGGCTACATCTTC. Amino acids: CAWSVMRGAYYGYIF. The rearrangement uses TRBV30 and TRBJ1-2; weak D call: TRBD1 (6 bases). The length of the CDR3 is 15 residues. Germline values: CDR1 GTSNPN, CDR2 SVGIG (reference sequence).

This clonotype was recorded many times. The chain couples TRBV28 to TRBJ2-1, with a weak D call TRBD1 (6 bases). Germline loops: CDR1 MDHEN, CDR2 SYDVKM. CDR3 size: 15 residues. The V end lost 3 bases, the J end lost 4 bases, and 13 bases lay between the germline ends. The CDR3 protein is CASSFSQGQYNEQFF. The CDR3 nucleotides read TGTGCCAGCAGTTTTTCCCAGGGACAATACAATGAGCAGTTCTTC.

This clonotype showed up many times. The gene calls are TRBV11-2 and TRBJ2-7, with TRBD2 matching over 7 bases. The V gene end was trimmed by 1 base and the J gene end by 3 bases; junction bases not matched to a gene: 12. This CDR3 has 17 amino acids. Germline V gene lookup returns CDR1 SGHAT and CDR2 FQNNGV. The CDR3 nucleotides are TGTGCCAGCAGCTTAGGCTCGAGGCGGGAGCTAAGCTACGAGCAGTACTTC. This gives the protein CASSLGSRRELSYEQYF.

This clonotype has at least ten counts. This chain uses TRBV19 with TRBJ2-7; TRBD1 matches at 7 bases. V was clipped by 3 bases and J by 2 bases; unmatched bases: 4. Germline V gene data show CDR1 as LNHDA and CDR2 as SQIVND (reference sequence). The CDR3 consists of 14 residues. CDR3 DNA: TGTGCCAGTAGTATCCAGACAGGGACCTACGAGCAGTACTTC. Amino acids: CASSIQTGTYEQYF.

This clonotype was seen a handful of times. The chain uses TRBV3-1 and TRBJ1-5; D is unresolved. CDR1 is LGHDT, CDR2 YNNKEL, per germline (reference sequence). The V end lost 1 base, the J end lost 6 bases, and 10 bases lay between the germline ends. The CDR3 consists of 14 residues. CDR3 protein: CASSQAVGSQPQHF. DNA of the CDR3: TGTGCCAGCAGCCAAGCGGTAGGGAGTCAGCCCCAGCATTTT.

This clonotype occurred many times. The chain is built from TRBV18 and TRBJ2-1; D might be TRBD2 (5 bases). Trimming pared 2 bases from V and 8 bases from J, leaving 10 bases between. Germline loops: CDR1 KGHSH, CDR2 LQKENI. The CDR3 length is 13 residues. CDR3 sequence (DNA): TGTGCCAGCTCACCAAGGTCGCGGGATGAGCAGTTCTTC. Protein product: CASSPRSRDEQFF.